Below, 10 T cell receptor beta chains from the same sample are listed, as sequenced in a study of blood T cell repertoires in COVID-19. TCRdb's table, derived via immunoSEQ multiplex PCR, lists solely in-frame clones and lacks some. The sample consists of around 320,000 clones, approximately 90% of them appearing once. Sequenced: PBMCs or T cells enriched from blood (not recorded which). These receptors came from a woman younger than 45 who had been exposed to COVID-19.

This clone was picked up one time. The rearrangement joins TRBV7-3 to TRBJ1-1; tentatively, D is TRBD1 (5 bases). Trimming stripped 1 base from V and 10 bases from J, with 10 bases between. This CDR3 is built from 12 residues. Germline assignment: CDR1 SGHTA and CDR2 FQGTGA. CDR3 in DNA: TGTGCCAGCAGCTTAAGCGGGACGCCAGCTTTCTTT. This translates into CASSLSGTPAFF.

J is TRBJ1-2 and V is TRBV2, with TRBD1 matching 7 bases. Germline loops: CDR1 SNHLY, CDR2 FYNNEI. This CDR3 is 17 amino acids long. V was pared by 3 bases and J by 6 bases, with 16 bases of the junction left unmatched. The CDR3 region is CASSDGIDRAGRNGYTF. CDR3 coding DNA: TGTGCCAGCAGTGACGGGATCGACAGGGCGGGAAGGAATGGCTACACCTTC.

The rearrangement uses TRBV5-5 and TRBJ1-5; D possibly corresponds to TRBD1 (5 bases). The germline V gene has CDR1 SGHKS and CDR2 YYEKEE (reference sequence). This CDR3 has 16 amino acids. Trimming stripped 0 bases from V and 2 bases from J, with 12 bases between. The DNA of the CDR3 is TGTGCCAGCAGCTTGGGCAGGGCCTCACGCAATCAGCCCCAGCATTTT. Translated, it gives CASSLGRASRNQPQHF.

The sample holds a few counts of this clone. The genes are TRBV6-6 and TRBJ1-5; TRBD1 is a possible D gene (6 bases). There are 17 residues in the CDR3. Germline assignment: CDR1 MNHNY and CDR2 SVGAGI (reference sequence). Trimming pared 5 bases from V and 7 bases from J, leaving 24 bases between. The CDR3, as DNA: TGTGCCAGCAGTCCGCTTTTGGGGGCGCTTAATCAGCAGCCCCAGCATTTT. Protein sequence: CASSPLLGALNQQPQHF.

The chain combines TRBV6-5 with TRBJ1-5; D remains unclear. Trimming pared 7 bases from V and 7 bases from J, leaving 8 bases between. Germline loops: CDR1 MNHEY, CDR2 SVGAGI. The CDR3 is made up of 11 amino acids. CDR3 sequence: CASNRGQPQHF. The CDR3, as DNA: TGTGCCAGCAATAGAGGACAGCCCCAGCATTTT.

The DNA of the CDR3 is TGTGCCAGCAGCCAAGAACAGGTGGCTTATGGCTACACCTTC. Protein sequence: CASSQEQVAYGYTF. The J gene is TRBJ1-2, the V gene TRBV3-1 (or the pseudogene TRBV3-2), with D possibly matching TRBD1 (5 bases). Trimming removed 0 bases at V and 5 bases at J, with 10 bases between. From germline, CDR1 is LGHDT and CDR2 YNNKEL (reference sequence). The CDR3 runs to 14 residues.

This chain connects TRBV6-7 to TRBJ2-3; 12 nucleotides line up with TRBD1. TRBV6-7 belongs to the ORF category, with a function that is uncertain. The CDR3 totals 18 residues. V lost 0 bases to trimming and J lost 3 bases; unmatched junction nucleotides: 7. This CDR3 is CASSYSMGGQGATDTQYF. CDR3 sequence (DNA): TGTGCCAGCAGTTACTCGATGGGGGGACAGGGGGCAACAGATACGCAGTATTTT.

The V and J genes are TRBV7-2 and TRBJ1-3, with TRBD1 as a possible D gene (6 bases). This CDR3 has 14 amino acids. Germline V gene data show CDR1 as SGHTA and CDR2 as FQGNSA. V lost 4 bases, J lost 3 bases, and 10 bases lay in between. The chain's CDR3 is CASSSPGVGNTIYF. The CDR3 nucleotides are TGTGCCAGCAGCTCACCAGGGGTTGGAAACACCATATATTTT. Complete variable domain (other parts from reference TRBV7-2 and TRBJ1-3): GAGVSQSPSNKVTEKGKDVELRCDPISGHTALYWYRQSLGQGLEFLIYFQGNSAPDKSGLPSDRFSAERTGGSVSTLTIQRTQQEDSAVYLCASSSPGVGNTIYFGEGSWLTVV.

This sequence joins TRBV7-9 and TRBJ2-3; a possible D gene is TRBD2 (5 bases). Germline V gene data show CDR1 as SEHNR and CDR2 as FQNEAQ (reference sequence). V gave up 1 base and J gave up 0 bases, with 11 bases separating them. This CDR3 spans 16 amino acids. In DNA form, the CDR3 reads TGTGCCAGCAGCTTAGTGTCGGGGTATAGCACAGATACGCAGTATTTT. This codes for CASSLVSGYSTDTQYF.

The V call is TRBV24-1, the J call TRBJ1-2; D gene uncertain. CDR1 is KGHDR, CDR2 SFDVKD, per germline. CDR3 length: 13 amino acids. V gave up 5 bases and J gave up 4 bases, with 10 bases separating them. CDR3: CATSGRPGYGYTF. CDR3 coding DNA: TGTGCCACCAGTGGGAGACCCGGCTATGGCTACACCTTC.